The next 9 T cell receptor beta chains were all read from a single sample in a study of beta chain features in type 1 diabetes. Expressed TCRB transcripts were sequenced because the entire RNA isolate underwent reverse transcription. Clones were sequenced by immunoSEQ multiplex PCR, and TCRdb holds only the in-frame ones, with some missing. The sample consists of about half a million clones, 30% of them appearing once. The sequenced sample was naive CD4+ T cells from blood. The source is a man aged 18 to 35 in good health.

V is TRBV2 and J is TRBJ2-5; D not certain. The CDR3 covers 11 residues. V lost 7 bases to trimming and J lost 2 bases, with 5 bases between them. CDR1 is SNHLY, CDR2 FYNNEI, per germline. In nucleotides, the CDR3 is TGTGCCAGCATAGCACAAGAGACCCAGTACTTC. As protein: CASIAQETQYF.

This clone was found a few times. The chain is built from TRBV4-3 and TRBJ2-1; D could derive from TRBD1 or TRBD2 (5 bases each). The ends were cut back, 4 bases at V and 4 bases at J, with 11 bases in the middle. The CDR3 sequence is 14 residues long. Germline values: CDR1 LGHNA, CDR2 YSLEER. In nucleotides, the CDR3 is TGCGCCAGCAGCCCAGGGAGAGATTACAATGAGCAGTTCTTC. Translation gives CASSPGRDYNEQFF.

Note on this clone: An end of the junction differs from the germline gene, which may be a read error. This rearrangement joins TRBV30 to TRBJ2-3; 9 bases map to TRBD2. Germline CDR1 is GTSNPN and CDR2 is SVGIG (reference sequence). The CDR3 is made up of 17 amino acids. CDR3 in amino acids: CSWSLFLAGASTDTQYF. The CDR3 coding sequence is TGTTCCTGGAGTCTTTTCTTAGCGGGAGCCTCGACAGATACGCAGTATTTT.

In the case of this clone: Its ends do not fully match the called genes, so a read error is possible. V is TRBV29-1 and J is TRBJ2-5; D tentatively fits TRBD1 or TRBD2 (7 bases each). The germline V gene encodes CDR1 SQVTM and CDR2 ANQGSEA. This CDR3 is 11 amino acids long. In nucleotides, the CDR3 is TGCAGCCTTGAGGCAGGGGGGGTCCAGTACTTC. It is translated as CSLEAGGVQYF.

The chain couples TRBV29-1 to TRBJ1-4; TRBD1 might be the D (5 bases). This CDR3 contains 12 residues. V lost 7 bases to trimming and J lost 6 bases, with 12 bases between them. CDR1 is SQVTM and CDR2 is ANQGSEA in the germline V gene. The chain's CDR3 is CSAGGDHEKLFF. The CDR3 bases are TGCAGCGCGGGAGGGGATCATGAAAAACTGTTTTTT. The full variable domain, rest sourced from reference TRBV29-1 and TRBJ1-4, is SAVISQKPSRDICQRGTSLTIQCQVDSQVTMMFWYRQQPGQSLTLIATANQGSEATYESGFVIDKFPISRPNLTFSTLTVSNMSPEDSSIYLCSAGGDHEKLFFGSGTQLSVL.

The chain couples TRBV14 to TRBJ2-1; 7 positions agree with TRBD2. V gave up 2 bases and J gave up 2 bases; unmatched junction bases: 3. Germline CDR1 reads SGHDN; CDR2 reads FVKESK. The CDR3 has 15 residues. CDR3 in amino acids: CASSQMAGAYNEQFF. CDR3 coding DNA: TGTGCCAGCAGCCAAATGGCGGGGGCCTACAATGAGCAGTTCTTC.

This chain uses TRBV5-1 with TRBJ2-5; tentatively, D is TRBD1 or TRBD2 (5 bases each). The CDR3 is 13 residues long. Trimming removed 2 bases at V and 5 bases at J, with 10 bases between. The germline CDR1 and CDR2 sequences are SGHRS and YFSETQ. This CDR3 reads CASSFGAGETQYF. The CDR3 nucleotides are TGCGCCAGCAGCTTCGGGGCGGGTGAGACCCAGTACTTC. The full variable domain, with the rest looked up from reference TRBV5-1 and TRBJ2-5, is KAGVTQTPRYLIKTRGQQVTLSCSPISGHRSVSWYQQTPGQGLQFLFEYFSETQRNKGNFPGRFSGRQFSNSRSEMNVSTLELGDSALYLCASSFGAGETQYFGPGTRLLVL.

This clone was seen only a few times. V and J are TRBV30 and TRBJ2-2; unclear D gene. V was clipped by 3 bases and J by 6 bases, with 8 bases between them. The CDR3 covers 12 residues. CDR1 is GTSNPN, CDR2 SVGIG, per germline (reference sequence). CDR3 bases: TGTGCCTGGAGCTCGACCGCCGGGGAGCTGTTTTTT. Translating it yields CAWSSTAGELFF.

This clone was picked up a small number of times. The V and J genes are TRBV25-1 and TRBJ2-7; 11 nucleotides agree with TRBD1. The CDR3 runs to 17 residues. Germline CDR1 is MGHDK and CDR2 is SYGVNS. J was trimmed by 0 bases and V by 6 bases; bases with no gene match: 10. CDR3 region: CASRGTGQGALSYEQYF. Written as DNA, the CDR3 is TGTGCCAGCAGGGGCACCGGACAGGGGGCCCTCTCCTACGAGCAGTACTTC.